Below are 14 T cell receptor beta chains sequenced from a single sample in a study of cytomegalovirus exposure and HLA in healthy donors. The PCR ran on 60 Vbeta and 13 Jbeta primers. Clones were sequenced by immunoSEQ multiplex PCR, and TCRdb holds only the in-frame ones, with some missing. The top ten hold approximately 2.5% of the sample, which has 95,000 to 150,000 clones, more than 60% seen once. The sample consisted of PBMCs. Source of these receptors: a woman aged 35 to 49 in good health and CMV-seropositive.

The gene calls are TRBV4-1 and TRBJ2-2, with 8 bases that match TRBD2. V gave up 4 bases and J gave up 5 bases; unmatched junction bases: 9. CDR1 MGHRA and CDR2 YSYEKL come from the germline V gene. The CDR3 totals 16 residues. The CDR3 is CASSPAAGGGTGELFF. The CDR3 DNA reads TGCGCCAGCAGCCCCGCGGCGGGAGGAGGAACCGGGGAGCTGTTTTTT.

CDR3 nucleotides: TGTGCCAGCAGCGGACAGGGGAACACTGAAGCTTTCTTT. Its translation: CASSGQGNTEAFF. The rearrangement links TRBV9 to TRBJ1-1; 7 nucleotides agree with TRBD1. The CDR3 contains 13 residues. Looked up from germline, CDR1 is SGDLS and CDR2 is YYNGEE. V was pared by 3 bases and J by 1 base, with 0 bases of the junction left unmatched.

This clone was observed a single time. The genes are TRBV29-1 and TRBJ2-5; tentative D call: TRBD1 (6 bases). Germline V CDR1 and CDR2: SQVTM, ANQGSEA. V was clipped by 7 bases and J by 5 bases, with 20 bases between them. CDR3 size: 14 residues. CDR3 DNA: TGCAGCGCCCACCCACGTAGGGGGTTCGAGACCCAGTACTTC. It encodes CSAHPRRGFETQYF.

The J gene is TRBJ1-5, the V gene TRBV5-8, with TRBD1 matching 9 bases. This CDR3 region has 14 residues. From germline, CDR1 is SGHTS and CDR2 YDEGEE. V was clipped by 4 bases and J by 7 bases; unmatched bases: 6. CDR3: CASSPGQGIQPQHF. The CDR3 bases are TGTGCCAGCAGCCCGGGACAGGGCATCCAGCCCCAGCATTTT.

The chain uses TRBV6-5 and TRBJ2-7; 10 nucleotides agree with TRBD1. V trimming: 4 bases; J trimming: 4 bases; junction bases outside the gene matches: 1. The CDR3 is made up of 13 amino acids. The germline CDR1 and CDR2 sequences are MNHEY and SVGAGI. The CDR3 is CASSWDRGYEQYF. CDR3 DNA sequence: TGTGCCAGCAGTTGGGACAGGGGTTACGAGCAGTACTTC.

Note on this clone: One junction end does not reproduce the germline sequence, and a read error may be involved. This chain connects TRBV7-7 to TRBJ2-5, with D possibly TRBD2 on 6 matching bases. Germline CDR1 reads SSHAT; CDR2 reads FNYEAQ (reference sequence). The CDR3 runs to 14 residues. CDR3 region: CASSLLGGQETQYF. DNA for the CDR3: TGTGCTAGCAGCTTACTGGGAGGCCAAGAGACCCAGTACTTC. Filled out from reference TRBV7-7 and TRBJ2-5, the complete variable domain reads GAGVSQSPRYKVTKRGQDVTLRCDPISSHATLYWYQQALGQGPEFLTYFNYEAQPDKSGLPSDRFSAERPEGSISTLTIQRTEQRDSAMYRCASSLLGGQETQYFGPGTRLLVL.

The chain couples TRBV2 to TRBJ2-2, with D possibly TRBD2 on 5 matching bases. V lost 6 bases, J lost 1 base, and 9 bases lay in between. CDR1 is SNHLY, CDR2 FYNNEI, per germline. The length of the CDR3 is 14 residues. Here the CDR3 reads CASRILVNTGELFF. CDR3 nucleotide sequence: TGTGCCAGCAGGATACTAGTGAACACCGGGGAGCTGTTTTTT.

The chain joins TRBV7-2 to TRBJ1-5, with 11 nucleotides matching TRBD1. The germline gives CDR1 SGHTA, CDR2 FQGNSA. The CDR3 runs 19 residues. After removal of 4 bases from V and 4 bases from J, the junction contained 15 bases not matched to a gene. The CDR3 spells CASSCGQGAQLVGNQPQHF. The CDR3 DNA is TGTGCCAGCAGCTGCGGACAGGGGGCGCAGCTAGTAGGGAATCAGCCCCAGCATTTT.

CDR3 in DNA: TGCGCCAGCAGCTTGGGCCTGGTGAGCTCCTACAATGAGCAGTTCTTC. Translated: CASSLGLVSSYNEQFF. This chain links TRBV5-1 with TRBJ2-1; D is unclear. Germline V CDR1 and CDR2: SGHRS, YFSETQ. This CDR3 is 16 amino acids long. The V end lost 0 bases, the J end lost 0 bases, and 10 bases lay between the germline ends.

This chain links TRBV18 with TRBJ1-2, with D hard to call. V was clipped by 3 bases and J by 0 bases, with 11 bases between them. This CDR3 is 15 amino acids long. Germline V gives CDR1 KGHSH, CDR2 LQKENI. The CDR3 spells CASSPDRVANYGYTF. CDR3 in DNA: TGTGCCAGCTCACCGGATCGGGTGGCTAACTATGGCTACACCTTC.

This chain links TRBV25-1 with TRBJ1-2; 12 bases align to TRBD1. V lost 4 bases, J lost 7 bases, and 13 bases stayed unmatched. Per the germline V gene, CDR1 is MGHDK and CDR2 is SYGVNS. CDR3 length: 17 residues. The CDR3 region has the DNA TGTGCCAGCAGTGGCTTCAGCCGGGACAGGGGGCGCGGTGGCTACACCTTC. Translation: CASSGFSRDRGRGGYTF.

The genes are TRBV5-1 and TRBJ1-6, with D possibly matching TRBD1 (6 bases). V shed 6 bases and J shed 6 bases, with 16 bases lying between them. The germline V gene has CDR1 SGHRS and CDR2 YFSETQ. The CDR3 is made up of 15 amino acids. The DNA for the CDR3 is TGCGCCAGCAACCTTGCCACAGGGAGTAATTCACCCCTCCACTTT. Protein product: CASNLATGSNSPLHF.

This clone has a handful of counts. The V gene is TRBV6-5, the J gene TRBJ2-7; TRBD1 aligns across 8 bases. The CDR3 totals 14 residues. V shed 6 bases, J shed 3 bases, and the junction held 7 bases outside the gene matches. Germline V gene lookup returns CDR1 MNHEY and CDR2 SVGAGI. CDR3: CASRKRTGRYEQYF. Here the CDR3 DNA reads TGTGCCAGCAGGAAAAGGACAGGGCGCTACGAGCAGTACTTC.

CDR3 nucleotides: TGTGCCAGTACTAGGGGCGCGGTATCTGGGGCCAACGTCCTGACTTTC. Encoded protein: CASTRGAVSGANVLTF. The chain links TRBV19 to TRBJ2-6, with D possibly being TRBD1 (5 bases). The germline V gene encodes CDR1 LNHDA and CDR2 SQIVND (reference sequence). This CDR3 spans 16 amino acids. The ends were cut back, 7 bases at V and 1 base at J, with 14 bases in the middle.